This T cell receptor (beta chain) was found in a study of T cell repertoires in breast cancer (dated by TCRdb to 2016 to 2018). As for the study more broadly: Tumors, lymph nodes and peripheral blood lymphocytes from breast cancer patients, as well as peripheral blood from healthy control donors, were profiled. After being minced and digested with Liberase and DNase, tumors and tumor-involved lymph nodes were passed through 70-um and 40-um filters. Because breast cancer has a low mutational burden and rarely has common mutations, the study reasoned that TCRs shared between breast cancer patients would target shared antigens. Controls included nine healthy donors of an age range similar to the patients. Most of the 20 to 25 patient tumors analyzed for shared TCRs were ER+/PR+. On average, around 500,000 sequences per sample and roughly 11 reads per input cell were obtained by sequencing. Tumor-free lymph nodes were processed with no enzymatic digestion, and blood samples were separated using Ficoll. Beyond this particular receptor, the publication reports: About fourfold more TCRs were shared with matched tumor repertoires by tumor-involved sentinel lymph nodes than by tumor-free nodes (7.7% versus 2%). Shared TCRs were encoded by various nucleotide sequences, which suggests selection and expansion based on antigen. Shared TCRs showed TRBV7 predominance, possibly reflecting tumor recognition or mispriming bias from eight TRBV7 primers. Possible tumor specificity was suggested for some 20 TCR pairs that were shared across seven or more patient tumors yet rarely found in control blood. Discarding singleton TCRs and sampling only part of each tumor may have missed genuine antitumor clones. Emulsion RT-PCR was regarded as qualitative rather than quantitative, because clone recovery was skewed by transcript abundance and primer differences.

Library construction relied on emulsion pairing. A second nested PCR with blocking oligos suppressed unpaired genes, then a third nested PCR added Illumina adaptors and barcodes. Between 5,000 and 250,000 T cells, along with C-region, Stepout and V-region primers, were included in each emulsion RT-PCR master mix. The emulsions were generated using the Micellula Emulsion and Purification Kit, and the RT-PCR was run with Qiagen OneStep RT-PCR reagents. The pooled libraries were sequenced on an Illumina MiSeq using paired-end 2 x 250 reads. As for how the authors treated the data: In Galaxy, read pairs were joined and then clipped at the engineered overlap into separate alpha and beta files, and any unclipped reads were discarded. To assign alpha-beta pairs, the researchers used CompleteTCR, a MiTCR-based pipeline that relies on an R script to link chains sharing read cluster identifiers. TCR sequences that were observed only once, about 1-3.2% of the total, were removed as potential sequencing errors. TCRdb reworked the public reads: Q25 trimming with fastp, MiXCR clone assembly, productive beta chains retained. Here each entry gathers all rows of one CDR3 protein and keeps the most common genes and DNA. For this entry, the V and J calls and clone size follow TCRdb and not the study's own pipeline. Recorded for this sample are tens of thousands of distinct CDR3 sequences; around 45% of them occurred a single time. The ten largest clones take up around 60% of the sample.

To analyze paired alpha-beta TCRs of CD8+ T cells, the study used an expanded emulsion RT-PCR method with primers covering all TCR V genes. Before emulsion RT-PCR, CD8+ T cells were isolated with a CD8 positive selection kit and incubated overnight in around 9.2 IU/mL IL-2. Its CDR3 holds 13 amino acids, cysteine through phenylalanine. Kept here is only the CDR3 DNA, which spans 39 bases and is read in frame from base 1. For this chain, trimming is 0 bases at the V end and 5 bases at the J end, and the number of junction bases without a gene match is 2. CDR1 and CDR2, per the germline V gene (reference sequence), are DFQATT and SNEGSKA. As concerns this clonotype: Its antigen specificity is not known. Per-base quality was not reported, and no clone a single base away is much larger than it.

This sequence uses TRBV20-1 and TRBJ1-2; 8 bases in between match TRBD1. The TCR originated in a pool of human donors with breast cancer or a healthy control (not recorded which). Material: CD8+ T cells. The DNA sequence is TGCAGTGCTAGAGATCGGACAGGGTATGGCTACACCTTC. The resulting protein is CSARDRTGYGYTF.